A single sample gave rise to the 13 T cell receptor beta chains below, sequenced in a study of CD8+ T cells in alopecia areata. Investigators isolated RNA and reverse transcribed it into cDNA to act as the sequencing template. Method: immunoSEQ multiplex PCR; TCRdb's copy keeps in-frame clones and lacks some. The table has around 160,000 clones, roughly 44% seen once. The sample comprised CD4+ T cells sorted from blood. All receptors come from a human donor with alopecia areata.

This chain links TRBV30 with TRBJ1-2; D gene uncertain. The CDR3 loop spans 14 amino acids. Germline V gene data show CDR1 as GTSNPN and CDR2 as SVGIG (reference sequence). V was clipped by 1 base and J by 2 bases, with 11 bases between them. The CDR3 DNA sequence: TGTGCCTGGAGTGCAGACTCTGGGAACTATGGCTACACCTTC. As protein: CAWSADSGNYGYTF.

The rearrangement uses TRBV6-6 and TRBJ2-7, with unresolved D. Germline assignment: CDR1 MNHNY and CDR2 SVGAGI (reference sequence). The V end lost 8 bases, the J end lost 0 bases, and 14 bases lay between the germline ends. This CDR3 comprises 14 residues. CDR3 in amino acids: CASPRGESSYEQYF. Here the CDR3 DNA reads TGTGCCAGCCCACGTGGCGAGTCCTCCTACGAGCAGTACTTC.

This chain joins TRBV29-1 and TRBJ1-3; unclear D gene. Looked up from germline, CDR1 is SQVTM and CDR2 is ANQGSEA. The CDR3 contains 13 residues. V lost 4 bases to trimming and J lost 6 bases, with 13 bases between them. CDR3 region: CSVVKGGLNTIYF. DNA for the CDR3: TGCAGCGTTGTAAAGGGAGGTCTAAACACCATATATTTT. Supplemented by reference TRBV29-1 and TRBJ1-3, the full variable domain reads SAVISQKPSRDICQRGTSLTIQCQVDSQVTMMFWYRQQPGQSLTLIATANQGSEATYESGFVIDKFPISRPNLTFSTLTVSNMSPEDSSIYLCSVVKGGLNTIYFGEGSWLTVV.

V is TRBV29-1 and J is TRBJ2-7, with TRBD2 identical over 8 bases. This CDR3 spans 15 amino acids. The J segment lost 2 bases and the V segment lost 5 bases, leaving 11 bases of the junction unmatched. Germline CDR1 SQVTM, CDR2 ANQGSEA. In DNA form, the CDR3 reads TGCAGCGTTTCCCAACTAGCGGCCAAACCCTACGAGCAGTACTTC. Amino acids: CSVSQLAAKPYEQYF.

V and J are TRBV15 and TRBJ2-1, with 9 bases matching TRBD2. In germline, CDR1 is LNHNV, CDR2 YYDKDF (reference sequence). V shed 0 bases, J shed 6 bases, and the junction held 6 bases outside the gene matches. This CDR3 has 16 amino acids. For the CDR3, the DNA is TGTGCCACCAGCAGAGATATTAGCGGGAGTACCAATGAGCAGTTCTTC. Its translation is CATSRDISGSTNEQFF.

V gene TRBV6-6 combines with J gene TRBJ1-5; TRBD1 might be the D (5 bases). The CDR3 is 13 residues long. Germline CDR1 MNHNY, CDR2 SVGAGI (reference sequence). Deletions cut 6 bases from V and 9 bases from J, with 15 bases between. CDR3 region: CASRAGFGRPQHF. In DNA, the CDR3 is TGTGCCAGCAGGGCAGGGTTCGGGAGGCCCCAGCATTTT.

The chain has TRBV7-9 and TRBJ2-7; D is undetermined. Germline V gives CDR1 SEHNR, CDR2 FQNEAQ (reference sequence). This CDR3 has 14 residues. V was pared by 1 base and J by 2 bases, with 9 bases between. The CDR3 protein is CASSLVDTAYEQYF. The DNA for the CDR3 is TGTGCCAGCAGCTTAGTAGACACCGCCTACGAGCAGTACTTC.

V is TRBV28 and J is TRBJ2-3, with D possibly TRBD1 on 5 matching bases. The CDR3 sequence is 15 residues long. CDR1 and CDR2 from the germline V gene are MDHEN and SYDVKM. V was pared by 3 bases and J by 2 bases, with 12 bases between. The CDR3 nucleotides are TGTGCCAGCAGTTTTGGGGCCGAAAACACAGATACGCAGTATTTT. This sequence encodes CASSFGAENTDTQYF.

J is TRBJ2-5 and V is TRBV6-1, with D perhaps matching TRBD1 (6 bases). V was trimmed by 4 bases and J by 6 bases, leaving 9 bases between them. The CDR3 sequence is 12 residues long. Germline V gene sequence: CDR1 MNHNS, CDR2 SASEGT. The CDR3 region has the DNA TGTGCCAGCAGTGCAGGGGCGAAGACCCAGTACTTC. Its translation: CASSAGAKTQYF.

For the CDR3, the DNA is TGTGCCAGCAGCCATAGCGGTAACTCCTACAATGAGCAGTTCTTC. Its protein is CASSHSGNSYNEQFF. The V and J genes are TRBV7-6 and TRBJ2-1; possibly TRBD2 for D (6 bases). V lost 5 bases and J 0 bases, leaving 11 bases between the germline ends. The CDR3 covers 15 residues. Per the germline V gene, CDR1 is SGHVS and CDR2 is FNYEAQ.

The chain carries TRBV9 and TRBJ2-5, with D hard to call. Per the germline V gene, CDR1 is SGDLS and CDR2 is YYNGEE. The CDR3 length is 12 residues. V was clipped by 0 bases and J by 4 bases, with 4 bases between them. CDR3 amino acids: CASSVARETQYF. The CDR3, as DNA: TGTGCCAGCAGCGTAGCTCGAGAGACCCAGTACTTC.

This clone has more than one count but fewer than ten. The chain uses TRBV29-1 and TRBJ1-1, with D uncertain. Per germline, CDR1 SQVTM and CDR2 ANQGSEA. V dropped 2 bases and J dropped 7 bases, with 11 bases sitting between them. The CDR3 has 12 residues. The CDR3 nucleotides read TGCAGCGTTGAACGGCAGTTACATGAAGCTTTCTTT. The encoded protein is CSVERQLHEAFF.

This clone showed up just a few times. This chain joins TRBV29-1 and TRBJ2-1; TRBD2 is a possible D gene (6 bases). The germline V gene encodes CDR1 SQVTM and CDR2 ANQGSEA. CDR3 size: 12 residues. CDR3 coding DNA: TGCAGTGGGACTCTTACCTACAATGAGCAGTTCTTC. Translation: CSGTLTYNEQFF.